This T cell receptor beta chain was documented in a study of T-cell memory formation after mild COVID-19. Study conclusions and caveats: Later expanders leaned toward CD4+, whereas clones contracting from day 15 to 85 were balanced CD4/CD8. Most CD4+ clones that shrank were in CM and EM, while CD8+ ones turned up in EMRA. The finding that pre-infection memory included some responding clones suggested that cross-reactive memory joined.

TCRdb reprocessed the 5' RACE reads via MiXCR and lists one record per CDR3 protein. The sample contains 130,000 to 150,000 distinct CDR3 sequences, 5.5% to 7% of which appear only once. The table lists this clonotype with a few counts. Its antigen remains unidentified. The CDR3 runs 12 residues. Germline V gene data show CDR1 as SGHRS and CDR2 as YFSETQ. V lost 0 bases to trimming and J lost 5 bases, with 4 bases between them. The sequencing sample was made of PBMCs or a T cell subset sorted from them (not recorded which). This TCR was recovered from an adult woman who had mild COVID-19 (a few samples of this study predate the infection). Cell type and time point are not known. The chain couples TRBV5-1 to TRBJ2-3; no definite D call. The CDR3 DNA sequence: TGCGCCAGCAGCTTGGAGGGAGATACGCAGTATTTT. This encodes CASSLEGDTQYF.